The 30 T cell receptor beta chains below all came from one sample that was sequenced in a study of blood T cells in healthy people across ages. Using a J-beta primer mix together with a sample-barcoded 5' primer, a second PCR was run for about 7 to 12 cycles. A single record per CDR3 protein comes from TCRdb applying MiXCR to the 5' RACE reads. The table shows around 710,000 distinct CDR3 sequences, with approximately 43% occurring only once. Sequencing was performed on blood. These TCRs come from a woman aged 55-70 years in good health.

The chain links TRBV3-1 to TRBJ2-7; the match to TRBD1 covers 8 bases. Germline lookup yields CDR1 LGHDT and CDR2 YNNKEL (reference sequence). V was pared by 3 bases and J by 7 bases, with 11 bases of the junction left unmatched. The CDR3 is made up of 15 amino acids. The CDR3: CASSQRGGTGGEQYF. CDR3 nucleotide sequence: TGTGCCAGCAGCCAGAGAGGAGGGACAGGTGGGGAGCAGTACTTC.

The rearrangement uses TRBV9 and TRBJ2-3; no clear D. This CDR3 contains 16 residues. Per germline, CDR1 SGDLS and CDR2 YYNGEE. The V end was cut by 3 bases, the J end by 2 bases, with 16 bases between. DNA of the CDR3: TGTGCCAGCAGCGAAACAATACAGAGACCCACAGATACGCAGTATTTT. Amino acids: CASSETIQRPTDTQYF. The full variable domain, its missing parts supplied by reference TRBV9 and TRBJ2-3, is DSGVTQTPKHLITATGQRVTLRCSPRSGDLSVYWYQQSLDQGLQFLIQYYNGEERAKGNILERFSAQQFPDLHSELNLSSLELGDSALYFCASSETIQRPTDTQYFGPGTRLTVL.

This clonotype has a handful of counts. The V call is TRBV5-1, the J call TRBJ1-1; unclear D gene. The V end was cut by 4 bases, the J end by 5 bases, with 15 bases between. The CDR3 is 14 residues long. Per germline, CDR1 SGHRS and CDR2 YFSETQ. The CDR3 region has the DNA TGCGCCAGCAGCACCGAAAGGGTGTATACTGAAGCTTTCTTT. Translation: CASSTERVYTEAFF. Looking up the rest from reference TRBV5-1 and TRBJ1-1 gives the full variable domain: KAGVTQTPRYLIKTRGQQVTLSCSPISGHRSVSWYQQTPGQGLQFLFEYFSETQRNKGNFPGRFSGRQFSNSRSEMNVSTLELGDSALYLCASSTERVYTEAFFGQGTRLTVV.

This clonotype was seen many times. The chain links TRBV29-1 to TRBJ2-1, with a weak D call TRBD1 (5 bases). The V end lost 6 bases, the J end lost 3 bases, and 15 bases lay between the germline ends. The CDR3 runs to 14 residues. Per the germline V gene, CDR1 is SQVTM and CDR2 is ANQGSEA. CDR3: CSVAGLVSYNEQFF. In DNA form, the CDR3 reads TGCAGCGTAGCAGGGCTTGTCAGCTACAATGAGCAGTTCTTC.

The chain has TRBV6-5 and TRBJ2-3; 9 bases are shared with TRBD1. CDR3 size: 14 residues. Unmatched junction bases numbered 3, after V lost 6 bases and J lost 2 bases. The V gene's germline CDR1 is MNHEY and CDR2 SVGAGI. CDR3 DNA: TGTGCCAGCAGCTACAGGGGGCCCACAGATACGCAGTATTTT. Amino acid sequence: CASSYRGPTDTQYF.

J is TRBJ2-3 and V is TRBV6-2 or TRBV6-3; D remains unclear. CDR1 and CDR2 (germline): MNHEY, SVGEGT. V lost 5 bases and J 4 bases, leaving 13 bases between the germline ends. The CDR3 consists of 14 residues. The CDR3 bases are TGTGCCAGCAGTACCCCGGTCAGGCCAGATACGCAGTATTTT. Amino acids: CASSTPVRPDTQYF.

V usage is TRBV3-1 and J usage is TRBJ2-5, with TRBD1 matching over 7 bases. The end of the DNA aligns better with TRBJ2-7, so the J call may be wrong. The CDR3 totals 15 residues. CDR1 LGHDT and CDR2 YNNKEL come from the germline V gene (reference sequence). The CDR3 bases are TGTGCCAGCAGCCAAGACCCGGGACAGAACTACGAGCAGTACTTC. It yields the protein CASSQDPGQNYEQYF.

The sample holds a few counts of this clonotype. The V and J genes are TRBV4-2 and TRBJ2-1; the match to TRBD2 covers 13 bases. V dropped 4 bases and J dropped 8; count of bases not matched to a gene: 11. The CDR3 length is 17 residues. CDR1 LGHNA and CDR2 YNFKEQ come from the germline V gene. In nucleotides, the CDR3 is TGTGCCAGCAGCCCGACGTCGGGGACTAGCGGGACGTATGAGCAGTTCTTC. Amino acid sequence: CASSPTSGTSGTYEQFF.

A word on this clonotype: A read error is possible here, since a much larger clone lies one base away. The CDR3 nucleotides read TGTGCCAGCAGCCGGCCGGGGGTTGAGACCCAGTACTTC. As protein: CASSRPGVETQYF. The chain is built from TRBV5-5 and TRBJ2-5, with TRBD2 as a possible D gene (6 bases). Per the germline V gene, CDR1 is SGHKS and CDR2 is YYEKEE (reference sequence). V lost 4 bases and J lost 5, with 12 bases in between. The CDR3 has 13 residues.

In the case of this clonotype: It may be a read error: a sequence one base away is much more abundant. This rearrangement joins TRBV7-3 to TRBJ2-1, with D hard to call. V was shortened by 2 bases and J by 2 bases, with 7 bases between the two germline ends. In germline, CDR1 is SGHTA, CDR2 FQGTGA. This CDR3 comprises 14 residues. As DNA, the CDR3 is TGTGCCAGCAGCTTAGGGATGCCCTACAATGAGCAGTTCTTC. It specifies CASSLGMPYNEQFF.

The chain has TRBV11-2 and TRBJ2-7, with a tentative D call TRBD2 (6 bases). Looked up from germline, CDR1 is SGHAT and CDR2 is FQNNGV. Trimming removed 3 bases at V and 2 bases at J, with 14 bases between. This CDR3 contains 15 residues. The CDR3 DNA follows: TGTGCCAGCAGCTTTCAGTTGACGGGAGCCTACGAGCAGTACTTC. Translating gives CASSFQLTGAYEQYF.

In regard to this clonotype: Its ends do not fully match the called genes, so a read error is possible. J is TRBJ2-3 and V is TRBV7-3; D not certain. The CDR3 totals 13 residues. Germline CDR1 is SGHTA and CDR2 is FQGTGA. CDR3 DNA: TGTGCCAGCAGCTTAACTAGCATAGATACGCAGTATTTT. It is translated as CASSLTSIDTQYF.

Many counts were recorded for this clonotype. The chain has TRBV12-3 or TRBV12-4 and TRBJ1-4, with 7 bases identical to TRBD1. Trimming removed 2 bases from V and 8 bases from J; junction bases left unmatched: 11. The CDR3 is made up of 16 amino acids. CDR3 loop: CASSLRSGGYPEKLFF. CDR3 nucleotide sequence: TGTGCCAGCAGTTTAAGGTCAGGGGGGTATCCGGAAAAACTGTTTTTT.

As for this clonotype: This may arise from a read error, as a much more abundant clone is one base away. This chain links TRBV4-2 with TRBJ2-1; D is unresolved. Gene TRBJ2-7 matches the end of the DNA better, so the J call may be wrong. Germline CDR1 reads LGHNA; CDR2 reads YNFKEQ. The CDR3 totals 13 residues. CDR3 sequence (DNA): TGTGCCAGCAGCCAAGAGGCCTACAATGAGCAGTACTTC. Translated, it gives CASSQEAYNEQYF.

This clonotype was observed at least ten times. The chain is built from TRBV24-1 and TRBJ2-3, with D hard to call. Trimming removed 4 bases from V and 8 bases from J, with 9 bases in between. Germline CDR1 is KGHDR and CDR2 is SFDVKD. This CDR3 contains 12 residues. The CDR3 loop is CATSERASTQYF. The CDR3 nucleotides are TGTGCCACCAGTGAAAGGGCAAGTACGCAGTATTTT.

This rearrangement joins TRBV9 to TRBJ2-7, with 7 positions matching TRBD2. The last part of the DNA fits TRBJ2-5 better; the J call may be wrong. Germline V lookup: CDR1 SGDLS, CDR2 YYNGEE. The CDR3 loop spans 14 amino acids. The CDR3 bases are TGTGCCAGCAGCGTAGATGCTAGCGGCGAGACCCAGTACTTC. This sequence encodes CASSVDASGETQYF.

At least ten counts were recorded for this clonotype. V usage is TRBV6-1 and J usage is TRBJ2-3; possibly TRBD1 for D (6 bases). Germline CDR1 reads MNHNS; CDR2 reads SASEGT. The CDR3 is 18 amino acids. V shed 5 bases and J shed 1 base, with 22 bases lying between them. The CDR3 region has the DNA TGTGCCAGCAGTCAGGCCGCCTACAGGGAATTTGGCACAGATACGCAGTATTTT. It yields the protein CASSQAAYREFGTDTQYF.

Concerning this clonotype itself: The junction does not match germline at one end; this may be a read error. The V and J genes are TRBV7-9 and TRBJ2-6; the D call may be TRBD1 or TRBD2 (5 bases each). The CDR3 is 19 amino acids. CDR1 and CDR2 from the germline V gene are SEHNR and FQNEAQ (reference sequence). The CDR3 loop is CASSVLGESLSSGANVPTF. The CDR3 region has the DNA TGTGCCAGCAGCGTACTAGGGGAATCCCTGAGCTCTGGGGCCAACGTCCCGACTTTC.

The rearrangement joins TRBV12-3 or TRBV12-4 to TRBJ2-2, with D hard to call. The V end lost 5 bases, the J end lost 3 bases, and 19 bases lay between the germline ends. The CDR3 loop spans 17 amino acids. CDR3 sequence: CASSNRAPYSDTGELFF. The CDR3, as DNA: TGTGCCAGCAGTAACCGGGCCCCGTACAGTGACACCGGGGAGCTGTTTTTT.

This clonotype occurred many times. V gene TRBV4-1 combines with J gene TRBJ2-3; TRBD2 might be the D (5 bases). CDR3 length: 14 residues. Germline CDR1 is MGHRA and CDR2 is YSYEKL. V was clipped by 0 bases and J by 6 bases, with 10 bases between them. CDR3 in DNA: TGCGCCAGCAGCCAAGATCATGGCGGGGATACGCAGTATTTT. Translated, it gives CASSQDHGGDTQYF.

V gene TRBV21-1 combines with J gene TRBJ1-1. TRBV21-1 is a pseudogene. The CDR3 is 15 amino acids. The CDR3 DNA reads TGTGCCAGCAGCAAAAGTACACCTACGGGAACTGAAGCTTTCTTT. It yields the protein CASSKSTPTGTEAFF.

This CDR3 reads CASKVQGNTGELFF. Here the CDR3 DNA reads TGCGCCAGCAAGGTTCAGGGAAACACCGGGGAGCTGTTTTTT. The V gene is TRBV5-1, the J gene TRBJ2-2, with TRBD1 as a possible D gene (5 bases). The CDR3 totals 14 residues. CDR1 and CDR2 (germline): SGHRS, YFSETQ. Trimming left V 6 bases short and J 2 bases short, with 11 bases between. Combining the CDR3 with reference TRBV5-1 and TRBJ2-2 gives the whole variable domain KAGVTQTPRYLIKTRGQQVTLSCSPISGHRSVSWYQQTPGQGLQFLFEYFSETQRNKGNFPGRFSGRQFSNSRSEMNVSTLELGDSALYLCASKVQGNTGELFFGEGSRLTVL.

This chain links TRBV5-5 with TRBJ2-1, with 12 nucleotides matching TRBD2. Germline V lookup: CDR1 SGHKS, CDR2 YYEKEE (reference sequence). The CDR3 sequence is 16 residues long. Losses at the gene ends were 2 bases for V and 12 bases for J; bases not matched to a gene: 12. CDR3 in amino acids: CASSLETSGGILGQFF. In nucleotides, the CDR3 is TGTGCCAGCAGCTTAGAAACTAGCGGGGGGATTCTGGGGCAGTTCTTC. Full variable domain (rest looked up from reference TRBV5-5 and TRBJ2-1): DAGVTQSPTHLIKTRGQQVTLRCSPISGHKSVSWYQQVLGQGPQFIFQYYEKEERGRGNFPDRFSARQFPNYSSELNVNALLLGDSALYLCASSLETSGGILGQFFGPGTRLTVL.

The chain couples TRBV19 to TRBJ2-1; 9 bases line up with TRBD1. The CDR3 runs to 13 residues. CDR1 LNHDA and CDR2 SQIVND come from the germline V gene (reference sequence). Trimming removed 4 bases from V and 9 bases from J; junction bases left unmatched: 4. Here the CDR3 reads CASSKQGAGEQFF. The DNA of the CDR3 is TGTGCCAGTAGTAAACAGGGGGCAGGTGAGCAGTTCTTC.

The V and J genes are TRBV20-1 and TRBJ2-1; 12 bases align to TRBD2. Germline CDR1 is DFQATT and CDR2 is SNEGSKA (reference sequence). J gave up 2 bases and V 3 bases, and 11 bases lay outside the gene matches. The CDR3 has 18 amino acids. CDR3 bases: TGCAGTGCTAGGGACCAGACTAGCGGGAGAAGACCCTACAATGAGCAGTTCTTC. This translates into CSARDQTSGRRPYNEQFF.

This clonotype was observed a handful of times. This chain joins TRBV7-2 and TRBJ1-4, with TRBD1 matching 9 bases. CDR3 length equals 14 residues. Germline V lookup: CDR1 SGHTA, CDR2 FQGNSA. The J segment lost 4 bases and the V segment lost 7 bases, leaving 4 bases of the junction unmatched. The CDR3 DNA sequence: TGTGCCAGCACCCGACAGGGGGATAATGAAAAACTGTTTTTT. Translation gives CASTRQGDNEKLFF. The variable domain in full, with the rest retrieved from reference TRBV7-2 and TRBJ1-4, is GAGVSQSPSNKVTEKGKDVELRCDPISGHTALYWYRQSLGQGLEFLIYFQGNSAPDKSGLPSDRFSAERTGGSVSTLTIQRTQQEDSAVYLCASTRQGDNEKLFFGSGTQLSVL.

The chain joins TRBV25-1 to TRBJ1-1, with TRBD1 identical over 7 bases. V dropped 7 bases and J dropped 3; count of bases not matched to a gene: 2. Germline CDR1 MGHDK, CDR2 SYGVNS. CDR3 length equals 12 residues. CDR3 sequence: CASTDRDTEAFF. CDR3 in DNA: TGTGCCAGCACCGACAGGGACACTGAAGCTTTCTTT.

This clonotype turned up a few times. The chain recombines TRBV7-9 with TRBJ2-7, with a weak D call TRBD2 (6 bases). The V gene lost 5 bases and the J gene lost 6 bases, with 14 bases spanning the gap. This CDR3 comprises 13 residues. The germline V gene encodes CDR1 SEHNR and CDR2 FQNEAQ (reference sequence). The CDR3: CASSQRAGGEQYF. CDR3 sequence (DNA): TGTGCCAGCAGCCAGCGGGCCGGTGGCGAGCAGTACTTC.

This clonotype was seen a handful of times. The V gene is TRBV5-1, the J gene TRBJ1-6, with TRBD1 identical over 8 bases. Germline V lookup: CDR1 SGHRS, CDR2 YFSETQ. J was trimmed by 10 bases and V by 3 bases; bases with no gene match: 12. This CDR3 contains 16 residues. The CDR3 coding sequence is TGCGCCAGCAGCTCCTTGACAGGGGAAAGTGGATCACCCCTCCACTTT. It translates to CASSSLTGESGSPLHF. The whole variable domain, filled in from reference TRBV5-1 and TRBJ1-6, reads KAGVTQTPRYLIKTRGQQVTLSCSPISGHRSVSWYQQTPGQGLQFLFEYFSETQRNKGNFPGRFSGRQFSNSRSEMNVSTLELGDSALYLCASSSLTGESGSPLHFGNGTRLTVT.

There are many counts of this clonotype. The chain uses TRBV6-2 or TRBV6-3 and TRBJ2-5; no firm D call. The CDR3 loop spans 13 amino acids. Trimming took 6 bases from V and 5 from J, leaving 13 bases between them. The V gene's germline CDR1 is MNHEY and CDR2 SVGEGT. The CDR3 DNA is TGTGCCAGCAGCCTCCGGTATCTTGAGACCCAGTACTTC. Translating gives CASSLRYLETQYF.